A single sample is the source of the 31 T cell receptor beta chains below, sequenced in a study of blood T cells in healthy people across ages. Primed by a sample-barcoded 5' primer and a J-beta primer mix, a second PCR proceeded for 7 to 11 cycles. TCRdb passed the 5' RACE reads through MiXCR, listing each CDR3 protein once. The sample records about 780,000 distinct CDR3 sequences, under 30% being singletons. The same sample was also studied in work on T cells of mothers and their children.

The specimen sequenced was blood. These TCRs come from a boy between 10 and 17 years old in good health.

The chain employs TRBV13 and TRBJ2-7, with no clear D. The DNA end is more similar to TRBJ2-5, so the J call may be wrong. Germline V lookup: CDR1 PRHDT, CDR2 FYEKMQ (reference sequence). The CDR3 is 15 residues long. CDR3 in amino acids: CASSLSRLSKETQYF. The CDR3, as DNA: TGTGCCAGCAGCTTAAGTCGGTTAAGCAAAGAGACCCAGTACTTC.

This clonotype was counted ten times or more. The rearrangement links TRBV5-1 to TRBJ1-1; perhaps TRBD1 as D (5 bases). Germline CDR1 and CDR2: SGHRS and YFSETQ. This CDR3 is built from 15 residues. The V and J ends lost 0 bases and 6 bases respectively, with 15 bases between them. CDR3 region: CASSLARGSLSEAFF. The DNA for the CDR3 is TGCGCCAGCAGCTTGGCCCGGGGGAGCCTCTCTGAAGCTTTCTTT.

Many counts were recorded for this clonotype. V is TRBV4-1 and J is TRBJ2-1; weak D call: TRBD1 (6 bases). Germline CDR1 and CDR2: MGHRA and YSYEKL. The CDR3 is made up of 13 amino acids. Trimming pared 4 bases from V and 3 bases from J, leaving 7 bases between. This CDR3 is CASSRTVYNEQFF. CDR3 bases: TGCGCCAGCAGCCGGACAGTCTACAATGAGCAGTTCTTC.

The genes are TRBV20-1 and TRBJ2-7; 7 bases match TRBD1. V shed 4 bases, J shed 2 bases, and the junction held 8 bases outside the gene matches. CDR1 and CDR2 from the germline V gene are DFQATT and SNEGSKA (reference sequence). This CDR3 spans 14 amino acids. The DNA for the CDR3 is TGCAGTGCTACAACAGGGGTAGGACCCTACGAGCAGTACTTC. Translating it yields CSATTGVGPYEQYF.

This clonotype was detected once. The chain is built from TRBV3-1 and TRBJ2-1; 8 bases map to TRBD1. CDR1 is LGHDT and CDR2 is YNNKEL in the germline V gene (reference sequence). V was pared by 0 bases and J by 6 bases, with 1 base of the junction left unmatched. The CDR3 totals 14 residues. The CDR3 spells CASSQDDRGNEQFF. The CDR3 bases are TGTGCCAGCAGCCAAGACGACAGGGGCAATGAGCAGTTCTTC.

This clonotype showed up just a few times. The chain is built from TRBV25-1 and TRBJ2-7; perhaps TRBD1 as D (5 bases). Deletions cut 1 base from V and 6 bases from J, with 13 bases between. Per the germline V gene, CDR1 is MGHDK and CDR2 is SYGVNS. CDR3 size: 14 residues. The CDR3 is CASSELAWGCEQYF. DNA of the CDR3: TGTGCCAGCAGTGAATTAGCCTGGGGCTGCGAGCAGTACTTC.

J is TRBJ2-1 and V is TRBV12-3 or TRBV12-4; D is possibly TRBD1 (6 bases). Trimming cost V 4 bases and J 4 bases, with 20 bases left between them. CDR3 length: 17 residues. DNA for the CDR3: TGTGCCAGCAGTTCGGCTGATTCCGGGACACTATACAATGAGCAGTTCTTC. It specifies CASSSADSGTLYNEQFF.

To note about this clonotype: One end of the junction fails to match germline, which may point to a read error. This chain uses TRBV2 with TRBJ2-3; maybe TRBD2 (7 bases). This CDR3 contains 15 residues. Germline V gives CDR1 SNHLY, CDR2 FYNNEI. The DNA of the CDR3 is TGTGCCAGCAGTGCGAGGTGGGGGGGCACAGATACGCCGTATTTT. It is translated as CASSARWGGTDTPYF.

The V gene is TRBV20-1, the J gene TRBJ2-2; D is uncertain. V gave up 1 base and J gave up 5 bases, with 8 bases separating them. This CDR3 contains 13 residues. Germline V gives CDR1 DFQATT, CDR2 SNEGSKA (reference sequence). The chain's CDR3 is CSARGALTGELFF. The CDR3 DNA is TGCAGTGCTAGAGGAGCTCTTACCGGGGAGCTGTTTTTT.

This clonotype has only a few counts. The V gene is TRBV28, the J gene TRBJ2-2; 10 bases match TRBD2. The CDR3 has 16 residues. V was pared by 3 bases and J by 7 bases, with 8 bases of the junction left unmatched. Germline CDR1 and CDR2: MDHEN and SYDVKM. The CDR3 here is CASSFFQRGGRGELFF. The CDR3 coding sequence is TGTGCCAGCAGTTTTTTCCAGCGGGGGGGCCGCGGGGAGCTGTTTTTT.

The sample holds a few counts of this clonotype. The chain carries TRBV7-9 and TRBJ2-5; possibly TRBD1 for D (6 bases). Germline loops: CDR1 SEHNR, CDR2 FQNEAQ (reference sequence). The CDR3 is made up of 15 amino acids. The V gene lost 3 bases and the J gene lost 1 base, with 12 bases spanning the gap. The DNA for the CDR3 is TGTGCCAGCAGCTTCGGCAGGGGCTCCCAAGAGACCCAGTACTTC. Translating gives CASSFGRGSQETQYF.

In its sample, this clonotype was seen a few times. The gene calls are TRBV12-3 or TRBV12-4 and TRBJ2-5; TRBD2 aligns across 13 bases. CDR3 size: 17 residues. The trim removed 5 bases at V and 0 bases at J, leaving 6 bases unmatched. The CDR3 loop is CASSRLAGGPHQETQYF. The CDR3 DNA sequence: TGTGCCAGCAGTCGACTAGCGGGGGGCCCGCACCAAGAGACCCAGTACTTC.

This clonotype has a handful of counts. The gene calls are TRBV20-1 and TRBJ1-5, with TRBD1 matching 7 bases. The germline V gene has CDR1 DFQATT and CDR2 SNEGSKA (reference sequence). The ends lost 4 bases at V and 3 bases at J; junction bases unmatched: 6. The CDR3 extends over 14 amino acids. DNA of the CDR3: TGCAGTGCTACAGGGGGTCCCTACAATCAGCCCCAGCATTTT. Amino acid sequence: CSATGGPYNQPQHF.

This clonotype was found a few times. CDR3 coding DNA: TGTGCCAGCAGTTGGGATTCGGGGCCATACAATGAGCAGTTCTTC. Encoded protein: CASSWDSGPYNEQFF. The genes are TRBV2 and TRBJ2-1, with D possibly called TRBD1 or TRBD2 (5 bases each). CDR1 and CDR2 from the germline V gene are SNHLY and FYNNEI. Trimming pared 5 bases from V and 4 bases from J, leaving 15 bases between. This CDR3 is built from 15 residues.

The chain is built from TRBV19 and TRBJ2-5, with D unresolved. Per the germline V gene, CDR1 is LNHDA and CDR2 is SQIVND (reference sequence). CDR3 length: 13 residues. V was pared by 9 bases and J by 0 bases, with 11 bases between. For the CDR3, the DNA is TGTGCCAGCAATAATGGATACCAAGAGACCCAGTACTTC. Protein: CASNNGYQETQYF.

This clonotype has more than one count but fewer than ten. J is TRBJ1-2 and V is TRBV20-1, with D unresolved. V lost 0 bases and J 8 bases, leaving 13 bases between the germline ends. The CDR3 contains 13 residues. Looked up from germline, CDR1 is DFQATT and CDR2 is SNEGSKA (reference sequence). CDR3 nucleotides: TGCAGTGCTAGAGATACAGCGAGGGCCGGCTACACCTTC. Translation gives CSARDTARAGYTF.

The chain couples TRBV20-1 to TRBJ2-2; the match to TRBD2 covers 14 bases. The CDR3 totals 15 residues. Germline V CDR1 and CDR2: DFQATT, SNEGSKA (reference sequence). V trimming: 8 bases; J trimming: 6 bases; junction bases outside the gene matches: 8. The CDR3, as DNA: TGCAGTCCGGGACTAGCGGGAGTGGGGGCCGGGGAGCTGTTTTTT. It yields the protein CSPGLAGVGAGELFF.

The chain recombines TRBV7-2 with TRBJ2-5; D could derive from TRBD1 or TRBD2 (5 bases each). CDR1 and CDR2 from the germline V gene are SGHTA and FQGNSA. Trimming stripped 3 bases from V and 3 bases from J, with 11 bases between. The CDR3 loop spans 14 amino acids. CDR3 protein: CASSFRDGKETQYF. The CDR3 bases are TGTGCCAGCAGCTTCCGGGACGGAAAAGAGACCCAGTACTTC.

This clonotype was counted only a few times. The V call is TRBV9, the J call TRBJ2-3, with TRBD2 identical over 8 bases. The length of the CDR3 is 16 residues. Unmatched junction bases numbered 9, after V lost 4 bases and J lost 2 bases. Per germline, CDR1 SGDLS and CDR2 YYNGEE. The CDR3 region is CASSPTSGGLTDTQYF. As DNA, the CDR3 is TGTGCCAGCAGCCCTACAAGCGGGGGCCTCACAGATACGCAGTATTTT. The entire variable domain, with the rest obtained from reference TRBV9 and TRBJ2-3, is as follows: DSGVTQTPKHLITATGQRVTLRCSPRSGDLSVYWYQQSLDQGLQFLIQYYNGEERAKGNILERFSAQQFPDLHSELNLSSLELGDSALYFCASSPTSGGLTDTQYFGPGTRLTVL.

The CDR3 bases are TGTGCCAGCAGACCGACTTCCGGGACTAGCACAGATACGCAGTATTTT. Translating it yields CASRPTSGTSTDTQYF. The chain combines TRBV3-1 with TRBJ2-3; the D gene is possibly TRBD2 (6 bases). Trimming removed 6 bases at V and 0 bases at J, with 16 bases between. The CDR3 is 16 amino acids. Germline CDR1 and CDR2: LGHDT and YNNKEL (reference sequence).

V gene TRBV6-5 combines with J gene TRBJ2-2, with D possibly being TRBD1 (6 bases). The V end lost 8 bases, the J end lost 1 base, and 14 bases lay between the germline ends. Germline V lookup: CDR1 MNHEY, CDR2 SVGAGI. The CDR3 has 15 amino acids. CDR3 nucleotide sequence: TGTGCCAGCGGGAAAACAGGGATGAACACCGGGGAGCTGTTTTTT. The encoded protein is CASGKTGMNTGELFF.

CDR3 sequence reads: CSASTSGGTHGVTQYF. In DNA form, the CDR3 reads TGCAGTGCATCGACTAGCGGGGGGACTCACGGGGTGACCCAGTACTTC. The chain couples TRBV20-1 to TRBJ2-5; TRBD2 matches at 13 bases. V lost 6 bases, J lost 7 bases, and 14 bases stayed unmatched. The CDR3 consists of 16 residues. CDR1 and CDR2 from the germline V gene are DFQATT and SNEGSKA (reference sequence).

DNA of the CDR3: TGCGCCAGCAGCCGAGGCGTGGGTAGCTTGGGCGAGCAGTACTTC. It translates to CASSRGVGSLGEQYF. The chain is built from TRBV4-1 and TRBJ2-7; D gene uncertain. The V end was cut by 4 bases, the J end by 6 bases, with 19 bases between. This CDR3 is 15 amino acids long. Per the germline V gene, CDR1 is MGHRA and CDR2 is YSYEKL.

This sequence joins TRBV27 and TRBJ1-2; D is unclear. Germline V gene lookup returns CDR1 MNHEY and CDR2 SMNVEV (reference sequence). V gave up 6 bases and J gave up 2 bases, with 13 bases separating them. The length of the CDR3 is 14 residues. The CDR3: CASRSSPANYGYTF. As DNA, the CDR3 is TGTGCCAGCAGATCTTCTCCCGCGAACTATGGCTACACCTTC.

J is TRBJ1-1 and V is TRBV7-9; no clear D gene. The CDR3 has 13 residues. Trimming removed 5 bases from V and 2 bases from J, with 9 bases in between. CDR1 SEHNR and CDR2 FQNEAQ come from the germline V gene (reference sequence). As DNA, the CDR3 is TGTGCCAGCAGCCCGACGCACAACACTGAAGCTTTCTTT. Amino acid sequence: CASSPTHNTEAFF.

This clonotype was picked up a small number of times. This chain joins TRBV7-3 and TRBJ2-5; D may correspond to TRBD1 or TRBD2 (6 bases each). Germline CDR1 is SGHTA and CDR2 is FQGTGA. V was pared by 1 base and J by 5 bases, with 14 bases between. There are 15 residues in the CDR3. The CDR3 sequence is CASSLNRAGRETQYF. CDR3 in DNA: TGTGCCAGCAGCTTAAACAGGGCAGGGAGGGAGACCCAGTACTTC.

This clonotype was counted a few times. The V and J genes are TRBV5-1 and TRBJ2-5, with 11 nucleotides matching TRBD1. J gave up 5 bases and V 5 bases, and 8 bases lay outside the gene matches. The CDR3 loop spans 15 amino acids. Germline lookup yields CDR1 SGHRS and CDR2 YFSETQ. The CDR3 spells CASSPGQGAMETQYF. The CDR3, as DNA: TGCGCCAGCAGTCCCGGACAGGGGGCGATGGAGACCCAGTACTTC.

The V call is TRBV5-1, the J call TRBJ1-2; 7 nucleotides line up with TRBD1. The CDR3 loop spans 15 amino acids. V was clipped by 4 bases and J by 6 bases; unmatched bases: 12. Germline CDR1 and CDR2: SGHRS and YFSETQ. CDR3 region: CASSLGTASAHGYTF. CDR3 nucleotide sequence: TGCGCCAGCAGCCTCGGGACAGCGTCAGCCCATGGCTACACCTTC.

This clonotype has more than one count but fewer than ten. The chain joins TRBV11-2 to TRBJ2-7; 14 nucleotides align to TRBD2. CDR3 length: 19 residues. V gave up 5 bases and J gave up 0 bases; unmatched junction bases: 12. Germline assignment: CDR1 SGHAT and CDR2 FQNNGV. DNA for the CDR3: TGTGCCAGCAGCCGCATAGGACTAGCGGGGGGACCTGCCTCCTACGAGCAGTACTTC. Protein sequence: CASSRIGLAGGPASYEQYF. The whole variable domain, remainder taken from reference TRBV11-2 and TRBJ2-7, is EAGVAQSPRYKIIEKRQSVAFWCNPISGHATLYWYQQILGQGPKLLIQFQNNGVVDDSQLPKDRFSAERLKGVDSTLKIQPAKLEDSAVYLCASSRIGLAGGPASYEQYFGPGTRLTVT.

The chain has TRBV18 and TRBJ2-5; D may be TRBD1 (6 bases). The DNA matches TRBJ2-1 better at its end, which makes the J call doubtful. Germline CDR1 KGHSH, CDR2 LQKENI. This CDR3 region has 14 residues. The CDR3 reads CASSPGAGVDEQFF. DNA for the CDR3: TGTGCCAGCTCACCGGGGGCAGGGGTGGATGAGCAGTTCTTC.

This clonotype came up a few times. The CDR3 sequence is CASSLVTGGVADTQYF. The CDR3 DNA follows: TGTGCCAGCAGCTTAGTAACGGGGGGCGTTGCAGATACGCAGTATTTT. The V and J genes are TRBV11-2 and TRBJ2-3, with a tentative D call TRBD2 (7 bases). CDR1 and CDR2 (germline): SGHAT, FQNNGV. The CDR3 length is 16 residues. Trimming took off 1 base at V and 4 bases at J, with 15 bases between the two ends.